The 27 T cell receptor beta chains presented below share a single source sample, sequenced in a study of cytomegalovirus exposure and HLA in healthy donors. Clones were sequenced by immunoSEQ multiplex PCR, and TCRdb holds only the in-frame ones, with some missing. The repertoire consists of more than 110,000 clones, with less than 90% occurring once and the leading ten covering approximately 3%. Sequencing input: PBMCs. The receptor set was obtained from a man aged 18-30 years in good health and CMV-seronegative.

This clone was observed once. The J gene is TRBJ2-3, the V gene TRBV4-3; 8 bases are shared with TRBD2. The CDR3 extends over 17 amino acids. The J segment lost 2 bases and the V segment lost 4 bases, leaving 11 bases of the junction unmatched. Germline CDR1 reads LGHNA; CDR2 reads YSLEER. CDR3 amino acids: CASSRLRAGADTDTQYF. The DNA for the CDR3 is TGCGCCAGCAGCCGTCTTCGAGCGGGAGCAGACACAGATACGCAGTATTTT.

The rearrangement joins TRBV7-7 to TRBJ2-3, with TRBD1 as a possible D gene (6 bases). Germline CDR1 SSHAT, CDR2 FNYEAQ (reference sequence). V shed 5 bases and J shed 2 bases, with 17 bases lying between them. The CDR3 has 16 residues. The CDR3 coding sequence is TGTGCCAGCAGCCCAGGGGCTGACCCCGACACAGATACGCAGTATTTT. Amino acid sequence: CASSPGADPDTDTQYF.

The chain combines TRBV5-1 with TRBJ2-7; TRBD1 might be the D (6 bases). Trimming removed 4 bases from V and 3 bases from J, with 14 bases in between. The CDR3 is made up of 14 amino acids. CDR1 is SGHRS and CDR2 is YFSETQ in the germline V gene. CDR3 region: CASSLRQEIYEQYF. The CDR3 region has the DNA TGCGCCAGCAGCCTTCGACAGGAAATCTACGAGCAGTACTTC.

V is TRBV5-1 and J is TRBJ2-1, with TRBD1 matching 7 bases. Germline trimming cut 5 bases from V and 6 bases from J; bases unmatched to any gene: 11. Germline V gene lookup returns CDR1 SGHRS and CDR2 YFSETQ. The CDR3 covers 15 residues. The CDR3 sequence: CASREQGMSPNEQFF. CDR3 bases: TGCGCCAGCAGAGAACAGGGGATGAGCCCCAATGAGCAGTTCTTC.

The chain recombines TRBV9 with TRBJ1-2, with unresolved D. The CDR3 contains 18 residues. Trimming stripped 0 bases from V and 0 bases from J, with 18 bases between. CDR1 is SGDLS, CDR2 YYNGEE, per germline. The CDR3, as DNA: TGTGCCAGCAGCGTAGCTTTTGGAGGGTCCCCCCCTAACTATGGCTACACCTTC. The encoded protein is CASSVAFGGSPPNYGYTF. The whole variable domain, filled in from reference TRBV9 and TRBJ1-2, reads DSGVTQTPKHLITATGQRVTLRCSPRSGDLSVYWYQQSLDQGLQFLIQYYNGEERAKGNILERFSAQQFPDLHSELNLSSLELGDSALYFCASSVAFGGSPPNYGYTFGSGTRLTVV.

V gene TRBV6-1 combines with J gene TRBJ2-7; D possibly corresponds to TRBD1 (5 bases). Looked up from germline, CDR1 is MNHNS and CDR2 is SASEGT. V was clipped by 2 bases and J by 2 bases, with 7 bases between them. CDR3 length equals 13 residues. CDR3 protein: CASSERGPYEQYF. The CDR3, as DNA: TGTGCCAGCAGTGAAAGGGGTCCCTACGAGCAGTACTTC.

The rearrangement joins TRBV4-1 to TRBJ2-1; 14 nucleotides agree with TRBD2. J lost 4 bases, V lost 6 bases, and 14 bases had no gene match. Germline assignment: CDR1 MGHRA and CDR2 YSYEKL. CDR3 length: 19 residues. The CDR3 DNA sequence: TGCGCCAGCAGACCCGGACTAGCGGGGGGCCTAGAAATATACAATGAGCAGTTCTTC. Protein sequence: CASRPGLAGGLEIYNEQFF.

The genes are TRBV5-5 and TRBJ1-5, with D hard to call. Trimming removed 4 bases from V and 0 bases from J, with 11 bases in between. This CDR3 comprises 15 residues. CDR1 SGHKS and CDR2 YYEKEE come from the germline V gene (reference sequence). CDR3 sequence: CASSLGVFSNQPQHF. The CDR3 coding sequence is TGTGCCAGCAGCCTCGGAGTTTTTAGCAATCAGCCCCAGCATTTT.

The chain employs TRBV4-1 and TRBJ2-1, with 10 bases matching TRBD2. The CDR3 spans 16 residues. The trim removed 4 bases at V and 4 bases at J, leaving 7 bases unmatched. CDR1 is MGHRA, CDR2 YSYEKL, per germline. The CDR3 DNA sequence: TGCGCCAGCAGCCCCGCGGCTAGCGGGAGATACAATGAGCAGTTCTTC. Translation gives CASSPAASGRYNEQFF.

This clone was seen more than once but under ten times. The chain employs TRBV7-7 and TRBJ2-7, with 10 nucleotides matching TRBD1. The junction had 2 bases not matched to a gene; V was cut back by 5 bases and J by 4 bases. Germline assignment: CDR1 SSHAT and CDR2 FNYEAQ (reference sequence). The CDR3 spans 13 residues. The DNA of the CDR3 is TGTGCCAGCAGCGTGGACAGGGGGTACGAGCAGTACTTC. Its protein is CASSVDRGYEQYF.

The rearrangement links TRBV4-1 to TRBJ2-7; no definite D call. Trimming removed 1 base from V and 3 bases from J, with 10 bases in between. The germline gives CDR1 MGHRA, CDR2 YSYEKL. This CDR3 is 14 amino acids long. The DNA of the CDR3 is TGCGCCAGCAGCCAAGCGTTACGCAGCTACGAGCAGTACTTC. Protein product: CASSQALRSYEQYF.

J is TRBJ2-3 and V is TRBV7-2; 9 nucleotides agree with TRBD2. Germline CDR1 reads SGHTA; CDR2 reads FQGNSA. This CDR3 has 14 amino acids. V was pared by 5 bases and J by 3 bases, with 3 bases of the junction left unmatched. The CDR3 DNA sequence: TGTGCCAGCAGCCTTACTAGCGGGACAGATACGCAGTATTTT. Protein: CASSLTSGTDTQYF.

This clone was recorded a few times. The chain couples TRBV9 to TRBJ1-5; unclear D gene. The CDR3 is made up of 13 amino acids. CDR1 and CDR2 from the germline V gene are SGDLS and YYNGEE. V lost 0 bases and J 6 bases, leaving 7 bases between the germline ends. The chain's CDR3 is CASSVATGQPQHF. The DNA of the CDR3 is TGTGCCAGCAGCGTAGCTACGGGTCAGCCCCAGCATTTT.

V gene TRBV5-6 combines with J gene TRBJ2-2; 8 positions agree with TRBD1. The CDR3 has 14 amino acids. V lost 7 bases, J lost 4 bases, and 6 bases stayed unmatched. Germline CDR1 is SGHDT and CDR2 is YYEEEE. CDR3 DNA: TGTGCCAGCGCAACAGGGGGGCGCACCGGGGAGCTGTTTTTT. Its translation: CASATGGRTGELFF.

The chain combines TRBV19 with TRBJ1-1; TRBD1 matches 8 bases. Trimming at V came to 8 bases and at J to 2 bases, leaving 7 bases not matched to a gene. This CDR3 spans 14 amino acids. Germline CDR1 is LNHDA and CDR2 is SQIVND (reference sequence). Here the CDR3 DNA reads TGTGCCAGTCGTGACAGGGGAACTAACACTGAAGCTTTCTTT. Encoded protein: CASRDRGTNTEAFF.

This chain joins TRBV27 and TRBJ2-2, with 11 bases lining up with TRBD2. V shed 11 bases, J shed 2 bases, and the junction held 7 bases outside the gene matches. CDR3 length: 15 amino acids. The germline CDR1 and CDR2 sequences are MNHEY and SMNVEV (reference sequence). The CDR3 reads CASLGTSGNTGELFF. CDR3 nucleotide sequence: TGTGCCTCACTGGGGACTAGCGGAAACACCGGGGAGCTGTTTTTT.

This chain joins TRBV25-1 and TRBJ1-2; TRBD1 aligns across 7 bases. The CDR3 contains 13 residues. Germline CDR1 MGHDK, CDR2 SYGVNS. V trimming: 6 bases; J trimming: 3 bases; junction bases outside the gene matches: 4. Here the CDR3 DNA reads TGTGCCAGCAGCAGAGGGGGCTACTATGGCTACACCTTC. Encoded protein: CASSRGGYYGYTF.

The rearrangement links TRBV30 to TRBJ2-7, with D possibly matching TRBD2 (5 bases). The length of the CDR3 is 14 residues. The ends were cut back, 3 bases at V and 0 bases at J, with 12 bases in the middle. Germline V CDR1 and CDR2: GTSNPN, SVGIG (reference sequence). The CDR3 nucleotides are TGTGCCTGGAGGGAGGTACCCCGCTCCTACGAGCAGTACTTC. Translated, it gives CAWREVPRSYEQYF.

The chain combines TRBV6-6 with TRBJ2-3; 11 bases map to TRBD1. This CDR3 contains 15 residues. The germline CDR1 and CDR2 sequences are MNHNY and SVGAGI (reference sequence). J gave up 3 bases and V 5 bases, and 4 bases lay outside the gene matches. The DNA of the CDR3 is TGTGCCAGCAGTACCGGGACAGGGGGTACAGATACGCAGTATTTT. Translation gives CASSTGTGGTDTQYF.

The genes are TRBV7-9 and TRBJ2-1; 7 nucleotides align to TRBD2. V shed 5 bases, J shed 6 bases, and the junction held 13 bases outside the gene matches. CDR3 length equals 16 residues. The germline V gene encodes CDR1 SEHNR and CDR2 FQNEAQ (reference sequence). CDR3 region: CASSLATGGGVNEQFF. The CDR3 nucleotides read TGTGCCAGCAGCCTCGCCACGGGGGGTGGTGTCAATGAGCAGTTCTTC.

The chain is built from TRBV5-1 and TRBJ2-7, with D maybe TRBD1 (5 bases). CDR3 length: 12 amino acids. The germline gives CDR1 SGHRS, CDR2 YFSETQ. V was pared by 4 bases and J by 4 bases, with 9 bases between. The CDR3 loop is CASSAQGYEQYF. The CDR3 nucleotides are TGCGCCAGCAGCGCCCAGGGTTACGAGCAGTACTTC. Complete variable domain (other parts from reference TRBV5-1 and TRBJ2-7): KAGVTQTPRYLIKTRGQQVTLSCSPISGHRSVSWYQQTPGQGLQFLFEYFSETQRNKGNFPGRFSGRQFSNSRSEMNVSTLELGDSALYLCASSAQGYEQYFGPGTRLTVT.

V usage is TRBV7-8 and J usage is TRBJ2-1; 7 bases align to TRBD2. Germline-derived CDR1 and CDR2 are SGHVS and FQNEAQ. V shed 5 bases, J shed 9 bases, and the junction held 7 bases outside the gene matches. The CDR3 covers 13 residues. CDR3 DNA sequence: TGTGCCAGCAGCCCAAGACGGGGGGTTGAGCAGTTCTTC. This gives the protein CASSPRRGVEQFF.

DNA for the CDR3: TGTGCCAGCGACCCGGGACAGGGGGTATTTCGAGATCCTCCAGATACGCAGTATTTT. Its translation: CASDPGQGVFRDPPDTQYF. The chain uses TRBV19 and TRBJ2-3, with TRBD1 identical over 11 bases. The CDR3 sequence is 19 residues long. The V segment lost 9 bases and the J segment 4 bases; nucleotides outside the gene matches: 21. Germline V gene sequence: CDR1 LNHDA, CDR2 SQIVND (reference sequence).

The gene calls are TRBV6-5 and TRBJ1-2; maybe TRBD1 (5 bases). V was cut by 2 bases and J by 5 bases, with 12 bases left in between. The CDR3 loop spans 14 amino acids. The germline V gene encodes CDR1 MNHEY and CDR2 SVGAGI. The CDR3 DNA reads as TGTGCCAGCAGTTACGGGCTTCAGGGTTATGGCTACACCTTC. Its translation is CASSYGLQGYGYTF.

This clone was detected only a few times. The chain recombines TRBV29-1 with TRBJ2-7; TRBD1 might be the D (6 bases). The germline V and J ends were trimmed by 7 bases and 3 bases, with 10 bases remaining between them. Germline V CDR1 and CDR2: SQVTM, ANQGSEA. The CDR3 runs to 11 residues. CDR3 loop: CSGLQGYEQYF. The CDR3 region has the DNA TGCAGCGGGCTACAGGGCTACGAGCAGTACTTC.

The DNA for the CDR3 is TGTGCCAGCAGCTCGGGAGGGGGCGACGGGACCCAGTACTTC. This encodes CASSSGGGDGTQYF. The gene calls are TRBV7-2 and TRBJ2-5; D possibly corresponds to TRBD2 (8 bases). CDR1 and CDR2 from the germline V gene are SGHTA and FQGNSA. V was shortened by 4 bases and J by 7 bases, with 16 bases between the two germline ends. The CDR3 sequence is 14 residues long.

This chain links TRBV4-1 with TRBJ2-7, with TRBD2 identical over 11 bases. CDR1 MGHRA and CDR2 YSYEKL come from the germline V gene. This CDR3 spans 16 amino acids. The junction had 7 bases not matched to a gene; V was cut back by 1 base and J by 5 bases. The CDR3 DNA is TGCGCCAGCAGCCAAGTTGCGCTAGCGGGAGGCCACGAGCAGTACTTC. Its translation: CASSQVALAGGHEQYF.